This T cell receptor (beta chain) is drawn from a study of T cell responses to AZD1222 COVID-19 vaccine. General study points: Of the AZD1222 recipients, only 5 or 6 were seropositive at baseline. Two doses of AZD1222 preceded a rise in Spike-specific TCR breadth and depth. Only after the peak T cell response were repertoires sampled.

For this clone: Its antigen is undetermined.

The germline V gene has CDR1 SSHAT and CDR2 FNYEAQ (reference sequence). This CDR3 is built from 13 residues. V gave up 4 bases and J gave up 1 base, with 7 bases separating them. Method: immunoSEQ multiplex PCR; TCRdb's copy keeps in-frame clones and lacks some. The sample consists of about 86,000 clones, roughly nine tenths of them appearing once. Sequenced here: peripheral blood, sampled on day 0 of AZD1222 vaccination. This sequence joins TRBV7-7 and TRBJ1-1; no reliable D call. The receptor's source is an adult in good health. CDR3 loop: CASSYRQNTEAFF. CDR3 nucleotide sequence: TGTGCCAGCAGCTACCGACAGAACACTGAAGCTTTCTTT.